One sample yielded the 27 T cell receptor beta chains listed below, sequenced in a study of blood T cell repertoires in COVID-19. The protocol was immunoSEQ multiplex PCR, while the TCRdb copy is restricted to in-frame clones and leaves out a portion. Of roughly 39,000 clones detected, approximately 85% appear once; the ten largest clones hold around 4%. Sequenced sample: peripheral blood. Receptors were obtained from a man in his 60s with acute or convalescent COVID-19.

The V gene is TRBV5-4, the J gene TRBJ2-2; D might be TRBD2 (6 bases). CDR1 and CDR2 (germline): SGHNT, YYREEE (reference sequence). Between the trimmed V and J ends, which lost 4 bases and 0 bases, there was a span of 10 bases. The CDR3 spans 15 residues. CDR3 nucleotides: TGTGCCAGCAGCGCGGGGCTAGCGAACACCGGGGAGCTGTTTTTT. Protein product: CASSAGLANTGELFF.

The chain joins TRBV19 to TRBJ2-1; 10 positions agree with TRBD2. The CDR3 consists of 17 residues. J was trimmed by 0 bases and V by 7 bases; bases with no gene match: 9. CDR1 LNHDA and CDR2 SQIVND come from the germline V gene (reference sequence). CDR3 sequence (DNA): TGTGCCAGTACCCTAGCGGGGGATCGTGGCTCCTACAATGAGCAGTTCTTC. It specifies CASTLAGDRGSYNEQFF.

V and J are TRBV18 and TRBJ1-4; TRBD1 agrees at 8 bases. The CDR3 length is 15 residues. Germline CDR1 KGHSH, CDR2 LQKENI. V gave up 3 bases and J gave up 8 bases; unmatched junction bases: 8. CDR3 region: CASSPDRVKIEKLFF. The CDR3 DNA reads TGTGCCAGCTCACCGGACAGGGTTAAAATAGAAAAACTGTTTTTT. The entire variable domain, with the rest obtained from reference TRBV18 and TRBJ1-4, is as follows: NAGVMQNPRHLVRRRGQEARLRCSPMKGHSHVYWYRQLPEEGLKFMVYLQKENIIDESGMPKERFSAEFPKEGPSILRIQQVVRGDSAAYFCASSPDRVKIEKLFFGSGTQLSVL.

This chain uses TRBV7-2 with TRBJ2-6; D is perhaps TRBD1 (6 bases). CDR3 size: 15 residues. Germline CDR1 is SGHTA and CDR2 is FQGNSA. Deletions cut 2 bases from V and 2 bases from J, with 7 bases between. In DNA, the CDR3 is TGTGCCAGCAGCTTACAGGGGACTGGGGCCAACGTCCTGACTTTC. Translating gives CASSLQGTGANVLTF.

This clone was picked up a small number of times. This chain uses TRBV6-5 with TRBJ2-1; no definite D call. V was shortened by 0 bases and J by 9 bases, with 6 bases between the two germline ends. Germline CDR1 reads MNHEY; CDR2 reads SVGAGI. The CDR3 spans 12 residues. This CDR3 reads CASSYSRSEQFF. CDR3 in DNA: TGTGCCAGCAGTTACTCGAGGTCTGAGCAGTTCTTC.

This rearrangement joins TRBV2 to TRBJ1-5; TRBD1 is a possible D gene (6 bases). The germline V and J ends were trimmed by 8 bases and 4 bases, with 12 bases remaining between them. Germline assignment: CDR1 SNHLY and CDR2 FYNNEI. This CDR3 has 13 residues. CDR3 in amino acids: CASSRGGNQPQHF. CDR3 sequence (DNA): TGTGCCAGCTCTAGGGGGGGGAATCAGCCCCAGCATTTT.

The chain recombines TRBV7-9 with TRBJ1-1; D is uncertain. The CDR3 runs to 15 residues. Trimming removed 2 bases from V and 4 bases from J, with 14 bases in between. Looked up from germline, CDR1 is SEHNR and CDR2 is FQNEAQ (reference sequence). CDR3 residues: CASSLSTVGVTEAFF. CDR3 bases: TGTGCCAGCAGCTTATCCACCGTGGGCGTCACTGAAGCTTTCTTT.

This clone was detected only a few times. The gene calls are TRBV28 and TRBJ2-7; 14 positions agree with TRBD2. Per the germline V gene, CDR1 is MDHEN and CDR2 is SYDVKM. V trimming: 4 bases; J trimming: 4 bases; junction bases outside the gene matches: 9. This CDR3 contains 17 residues. The DNA of the CDR3 is TGTGCCAGCAGTTCGCGGGGACTAGCGGGAGCTTGGTACGAGCAGTACTTC. It encodes CASSSRGLAGAWYEQYF. The complete variable domain, with remaining parts taken from reference TRBV28 and TRBJ2-7, reads DVKVTQSSRYLVKRTGEKVFLECVQDMDHENMFWYRQDPGLGLRLIYFSYDVKMKEKGDIPEGYSVSREKKERFSLILESASTNQTSMYLCASSSRGLAGAWYEQYFGPGTRLTVT.

Only a few counts were recorded for this clone. J is TRBJ2-6 and V is TRBV28, with 8 nucleotides matching TRBD1. Trimming took 5 bases from V and 4 from J; bases not matched to a gene: 4. Per germline, CDR1 MDHEN and CDR2 SYDVKM. There are 15 residues in the CDR3. CDR3 sequence: CASSEQGVGANVLTF. The CDR3 bases are TGTGCCAGCAGTGAACAGGGGGTAGGGGCCAACGTCCTGACTTTC.

V gene TRBV28 combines with J gene TRBJ1-2; 8 bases match TRBD1. Per the germline V gene, CDR1 is MDHEN and CDR2 is SYDVKM. V lost 11 bases to trimming and J lost 6 bases; unmatched junction nucleotides: 8. The CDR3 contains 12 residues. CDR3 coding DNA: TGTGCCTGCGGACAGGGCAGGAATGGCTACACCTTC. Translation gives CACGQGRNGYTF.

The DNA of the CDR3 is TGTGCCAGCAGTAATCAGGGGGCGGGTCAGCCCCAGCATTTT. This translates into CASSNQGAGQPQHF. V is TRBV2 and J is TRBJ1-5; 8 nucleotides agree with TRBD1. The CDR3 runs 14 residues. Germline assignment: CDR1 SNHLY and CDR2 FYNNEI. V trimming: 5 bases; J trimming: 6 bases; junction bases outside the gene matches: 6.

With regard to this clone: Compared with germline, one end of the junction differs, possibly owing to a read error. V usage is TRBV7-9 and J usage is TRBJ2-7, with D possibly being TRBD1 (5 bases). Germline assignment: CDR1 SEHNR and CDR2 FQNEAQ (reference sequence). CDR3 length: 12 residues. CDR3 protein: CASSLISGAFHF. The CDR3 region has the DNA TGTGCCAGCAGCTTAATAAGTGGGGCCTTTCACTTC.

The chain is built from TRBV27 and TRBJ2-3, with 9 bases identical to TRBD1. Unmatched junction bases numbered 6, after V lost 5 bases and J lost 3 bases. The CDR3 runs to 15 residues. Germline V lookup: CDR1 MNHEY, CDR2 SMNVEV (reference sequence). This chain's CDR3 is CASSPRDRATDTQYF. The DNA for the CDR3 is TGTGCCAGCAGTCCGAGGGACAGGGCGACAGATACGCAGTATTTT.

The CDR3 loop is CASSQLSASGSSEQFF. CDR3 nucleotides: TGTGCCAGCAGCCAACTAAGCGCTAGCGGGAGTAGTGAGCAGTTCTTC. The V gene is TRBV14, the J gene TRBJ2-1; 10 bases line up with TRBD2. The CDR3 is 16 amino acids. V shed 2 bases, J shed 9 bases, and the junction held 10 bases outside the gene matches. Germline loops: CDR1 SGHDN, CDR2 FVKESK.

This chain uses TRBV5-1 with TRBJ2-7; 11 bases fit TRBD2. V lost 4 bases and J lost 7; bases outside the gene matches: 7. Germline CDR1 reads SGHRS; CDR2 reads YFSETQ. The CDR3 extends over 14 amino acids. The CDR3 reads CASSRGLAVPEQYF. DNA of the CDR3: TGCGCCAGCAGCAGGGGACTAGCGGTCCCTGAGCAGTACTTC.

The rearrangement uses TRBV3-1 (or the pseudogene TRBV3-2) and TRBJ2-7; 7 bases are a match to TRBD2. Germline CDR1 reads LGHDT; CDR2 reads YNNKEL (reference sequence). This CDR3 is 17 amino acids long. V was clipped by 1 base and J by 2 bases; unmatched bases: 11. CDR3 nucleotides: TGTGCCAGCAGCCAAGGATGGACGGGCGGGGGAGCCTACGAGCAGTACTTC. As protein: CASSQGWTGGGAYEQYF.

This clone was observed a single time. The chain recombines TRBV4-3 with TRBJ1-2; 8 nucleotides match TRBD1. The length of the CDR3 is 16 residues. Germline values: CDR1 LGHNA, CDR2 YSLEER. Trimming at V came to 3 bases and at J to 6 bases, leaving 12 bases not matched to a gene. The CDR3 reads CASSHRWGDRGHGYTF. CDR3 DNA sequence: TGCGCCAGCAGCCATAGGTGGGGTGACAGGGGACATGGCTACACCTTC.

The CDR3 DNA reads as TGTGCCAGCAGCTTGGCCCTAGCGGGGGGGCCGGGCACAGATACGCAGTATTTT. This sequence encodes CASSLALAGGPGTDTQYF. The rearrangement links TRBV5-4 to TRBJ2-3; 12 bases fit TRBD2. The CDR3 has 18 residues. V shed 0 bases, J shed 1 base, and the junction held 6 bases outside the gene matches. Germline CDR1 and CDR2: SGHNT and YYREEE (reference sequence).

V usage is TRBV9 and J usage is TRBJ2-5; 7 bases align to TRBD1. J lost 5 bases, V lost 4 bases, and 8 bases had no gene match. The germline V gene encodes CDR1 SGDLS and CDR2 YYNGEE. CDR3 size: 14 residues. In nucleotides, the CDR3 is TGTGCCAGCAGCCCTCAGGGGGATCGGGAGACCCAGTACTTC. This gives the protein CASSPQGDRETQYF.

This clone was seen only once. The genes are TRBV16 and TRBJ2-7; 8 nucleotides line up with TRBD1. V lost 4 bases, J lost 2 bases, and 1 base stayed unmatched. Germline V lookup: CDR1 KGHSY, CDR2 FQNENV. The CDR3 has 13 residues. In nucleotides, the CDR3 is TGTGCCAGCAGCCGGGGACAGGCCTACGAGCAGTACTTC. It translates to CASSRGQAYEQYF. The full variable domain, rest sourced from reference TRBV16 and TRBJ2-7, is GEEVAQTPKHLVRGEGQKAKLYCAPIKGHSYVFWYQQVLKNEFKFLISFQNENVFDETGMPKERFSAKCLPNSPCSLEIQATKLEDSAVYFCASSRGQAYEQYFGPGTRLTVT.

The chain employs TRBV11-2 and TRBJ1-1; D is undetermined. In germline, CDR1 is SGHAT, CDR2 FQNNGV. With 1 base removed from V and 8 bases from J, the gap between germline ends came to 5 bases. This CDR3 contains 11 residues. The CDR3 DNA sequence: TGTGCCAGCAGCTTAGGGCAAGAAGCTTTCTTT. Amino acid sequence: CASSLGQEAFF.

This clone was counted between two and nine times. The chain recombines TRBV6-2 or TRBV6-3 with TRBJ2-7; D perhaps matches TRBD1 (5 bases). With 4 bases removed from V and 0 bases from J, the gap between germline ends came to 13 bases. The CDR3 extends over 15 amino acids. In germline, CDR1 is MNHEY, CDR2 SVGEGT. Written as DNA, the CDR3 is TGTGCCAGCAGTTTTAAGAGACAGATCTCCTACGAGCAGTACTTC. Its translation is CASSFKRQISYEQYF.

The CDR3 DNA is TGTGCCAGCGAATCAGGGCGGGAGCAGTACTTC. It encodes CASESGREQYF. The chain carries TRBV2 and TRBJ2-7; tentatively, D is TRBD1 (5 bases). Deletions cut 8 bases from V and 7 bases from J, with 12 bases between. Germline CDR1 and CDR2: SNHLY and FYNNEI. This CDR3 is 11 amino acids long.

This clone was counted between two and nine times. V and J are TRBV6-6 and TRBJ1-1, with TRBD1 as a possible D gene (5 bases). The CDR3 length is 14 residues. Trimming took off 0 bases at V and 14 bases at J, with 19 bases between the two ends. Per the germline V gene, CDR1 is MNHNY and CDR2 is SVGAGI (reference sequence). As DNA, the CDR3 is TGTGCCAGCAGTTACTCCCCAGAACTTCAGGGCGCCTTCTTT. Its protein is CASSYSPELQGAFF.

V is TRBV2 and J is TRBJ2-2; no clear D gene. This CDR3 spans 14 amino acids. V was pared by 0 bases and J by 0 bases, with 2 bases between. Germline CDR1 is SNHLY and CDR2 is FYNNEI. CDR3 coding DNA: TGTGCCAGCAGTGAAGCCGCGAACACCGGGGAGCTGTTTTTT. Translated, it gives CASSEAANTGELFF. Full variable domain (outside the CDR3, taken from reference TRBV2 and TRBJ2-2): EPEVTQTPSHQVTQMGQEVILRCVPISNHLYFYWYRQILGQKVEFLVSFYNNEISEKSEIFDDQFSVERPDGSNFTLKIRSTKLEDSAMYFCASSEAANTGELFFGEGSRLTVL.

The chain uses TRBV5-6 and TRBJ2-2, with 12 bases matching TRBD2. Germline CDR1 and CDR2: SGHDT and YYEEEE. V shed 2 bases and J 5 bases; nucleotides not matched to a gene: 4. CDR3 length: 16 residues. The CDR3 reads CASSFRLAGETGELFF. CDR3 DNA: TGTGCCAGCAGCTTCCGACTAGCGGGAGAAACCGGGGAGCTGTTTTTT.

The genes are TRBV18 and TRBJ2-3; the D gene is possibly TRBD2 (5 bases). Germline loops: CDR1 KGHSH, CDR2 LQKENI. The CDR3 sequence is 13 residues long. With 3 bases removed from V and 5 bases from J, the gap between germline ends came to 9 bases. CDR3 in DNA: TGTGCCAGCTCACCCCTACTAGAAGATACGCAGTATTTT. It encodes CASSPLLEDTQYF.